These T cell receptor beta chains were read from a single sample in a study of response to subunit inactivated influenza vaccine. A single record per CDR3 protein comes from TCRdb applying MiXCR to the RT-PCR reads. The sample lists hundreds of thousands of distinct CDR3 sequences, approximately 7.6% occurring once. The specimen comprised PBMCs from blood, sampled less than 30 months after vaccination. The receptors come from a man in his fifties or sixties who received an inactivated influenza vaccine. The CDR3 runs from the conserved cysteine through the conserved F or W. The D gene is left open where the match is weak. Size is omitted from some rows. Given values are once, few, many or a class for expanded clones.

D gene	V gene	J gene	clone size	CDR3 protein	CDR3 DNA
.	TRBV6-1	TRBJ2-1	.	CASSPGTSHNEQFF	TGTGCCAGCAGTCCCGGGACTTCGCACAATGAGCAGTTCTTC
TRBD1	TRBV29-1	TRBJ2-5	few	CSARDRTQSTETQYF	TGCAGCGCGAGGGACAGAACCCAAAGCACGGAGACCCAGTACTTC
.	TRBV30	TRBJ2-3	.	CAWKWGSGSDTQYF	TGTGCCTGGAAATGGGGCTCTGGGTCAGATACGCAGTATTTT
TRBD2	TRBV10-3	TRBJ2-2	many	CANSGTTQTGELFF	TGTGCCAACTCAGGGACTACCCAAACCGGGGAGCTGTTTTTT
.	TRBV5-6	TRBJ2-4	.	CASSRTLAKNIQYF	TGTGCCAGCAGCCGGACCCTGGCCAAAAACATTCAGTACTTC
.	TRBV6-5	TRBJ1-2	few	CATTLGPNNDGYTF	TGTGCCACCACGTTGGGACCCAATAATGATGGCTACACCTTC
.	TRBV18	TRBJ1-1	few	CASSPVTSPNTEAFF	TGTGCCAGCTCACCGGTGACGAGCCCCAACACTGAAGCTTTCTTT
TRBD1	TRBV6-4	TRBJ1-2	many	CASSGDRGLDGYTF	TGTGCCAGCAGTGGCGACAGGGGGCTGGACGGCTACACCTTC
TRBD1	TRBV5-5	TRBJ1-3	few	CASSSGQGAVQYGNTIYF	TGTGCCAGCAGCTCCGGGCAGGGGGCGGTTCAATATGGAAACACCATATATTTT
TRBD2	TRBV20-1	TRBJ2-3	.	CSAKITSGGRTDTQYF	TGCAGTGCCAAAATAACTAGCGGGGGGCGGACAGATACGCAGTATTTT
TRBD2	TRBV10-3	TRBJ2-1	many	CAIRIGQGLAGVGEQFF	TGTGCCATCAGAATCGGTCAGGGACTAGCGGGAGTTGGTGAGCAGTTCTTC
TRBD1	TRBV28	TRBJ2-5	few	CASPPPGGGFETQYF	TGTGCCAGTCCCCCCCCAGGGGGCGGTTTCGAGACCCAGTACTTC
TRBD2	TRBV9	TRBJ2-7	few	CASSVGTGGSQQYF	TGTGCCAGCAGCGTAGGGACGGGAGGGAGCCAGCAGTACTTC
.	TRBV28	TRBJ1-1	many	CASSLRGVSNTEAFF	TGTGCCAGCAGTTTGAGGGGGGTATCGAACACTGAAGCTTTCTTT
.	TRBV27	TRBJ2-1	.	CASRTRENPFEQFF	TGTGCCAGCAGGACTAGAGAGAACCCCTTTGAGCAGTTCTTC
.	TRBV27	TRBJ2-1	few	CASSFWGAGNGQFF	TGTGCCAGCAGTTTCTGGGGGGCGGGCAATGGGCAGTTCTTC
.	TRBV4-3	TRBJ2-1	.	CASSQDGVDPSYNEQFF	TGCGCCAGCAGCCAAGATGGGGTAGACCCCTCCTACAATGAGCAGTTCTTC
TRBD2	TRBV6-4	TRBJ2-5	.	CASKGLAGDLGRYQETQYF	TGTGCCAGCAAGGGACTAGCGGGAGATTTGGGGCGGTATCAAGAGACCCAGTACTTC
.	TRBV20-1	TRBJ2-3	few	CSAETGGVTDTQYF	TGCAGTGCAGAAACAGGGGGGGTTACAGATACGCAGTATTTT
TRBD1	TRBV12-3/TRBV12-4	TRBJ1-2	.	CGSSLTGRANYGYTF	TGTGGCAGCAGTTTGACAGGGAGAGCTAACTATGGCTACACCTTC
TRBD1	TRBV29-1	TRBJ1-1	.	CSVTRQGRDTEAFF	TGCAGCGTAACCCGACAGGGGAGGGACACTGAAGCTTTCTTT
TRBD2	TRBV10-3	TRBJ2-1	many	CAIRPHSGAENEQFF	TGTGCCATCAGACCACACAGCGGGGCGGAGAATGAGCAGTTCTTC
.	TRBV5-1	TRBJ1-6	few	CASSGQAENSPLHF	TGCGCCAGCAGCGGGCAGGCAGAAAATTCACCCCTCCACTTT
TRBD2	TRBV7-9	TRBJ2-3	.	CASSLGGTVYF	TGTGCCAGCAGCTTGGGGGGGACCGTGTATTTT